This TCR beta chain originates from a study of beta chain features in type 1 diabetes. Sequencing targeted expressed TCRB transcripts, as all isolated RNA had been reverse transcribed. Naive, central memory and regulatory T cell samples averaged about 3.5 million reads. The assay was immunoSEQ multiplex PCR, and TCRdb's table has in-frame clones only and misses some. Here the sample spans fewer than 400,000 clones, roughly a tenth being singletons. Notes on the study in general: Any role of HLA type in TCRB rearrangement remained unresolved here. VDJ junctions sequenced from type 1 diabetes patients showed fewer insertions and more deletions. All four CD4+ subsets of Type 1 diabetes patients contained TCRB CDR3s that were moderately but significantly shorter.

The CDR3 consists of 20 residues. The trim removed 0 bases at V and 3 bases at J, leaving 18 bases unmatched. From germline, CDR1 is LGHNA and CDR2 YSLEER. Concerning this clone itself: No antigen is known for it.

Purity exceeding 95% was reached by all sorted populations. V is TRBV4-3 and J is TRBJ2-3; 7 nucleotides match TRBD1. This TCR was sampled from a man younger than 45 with type 1 diabetes. Sequencing was carried out using central memory CD4+ T cells from blood. In DNA, the CDR3 is TGCGCCAGCAGCCAAGAACCATCGTCCCCGGGGACAGTGATAACAGATACGCAGTATTTT. Protein sequence: CASSQEPSSPGTVITDTQYF.